The 30 T cell receptor beta chains given below trace back to one sample, sequenced in a study of shared clonotypes between healthy human individuals. Using immunoSEQ multiplex PCR, the repertoire was profiled, and TCRdb retains in-frame clones only, with some absent. The sample has roughly 2.5 million clones; around 94% are singletons. Sequenced material: naive CD4+ T cells sorted from blood. Subset of the sample: CD45RA+ positively selected. The receptors originated from a man aged 18 to 30 in good health.

The chain joins TRBV2 to TRBJ2-6; maybe TRBD1 (6 bases). The CDR3 is 14 amino acids. Germline lookup yields CDR1 SNHLY and CDR2 FYNNEI. V shed 7 bases and J shed 0 bases, with 7 bases lying between them. CDR3 in DNA: TGTGCCAGCACCAGGGGCTCTGGGGCCAACGTCCTGACTTTC. Translating gives CASTRGSGANVLTF. The full variable domain, in which reference TRBV2 and TRBJ2-6 provide the parts outside the CDR3, is EPEVTQTPSHQVTQMGQEVILRCVPISNHLYFYWYRQILGQKVEFLVSFYNNEISEKSEIFDDQFSVERPDGSNFTLKIRSTKLEDSAMYFCASTRGSGANVLTFGAGSRLTVL.

This rearrangement joins TRBV9 to TRBJ2-4, with a possible D match to TRBD2 (6 bases). The germline gives CDR1 SGDLS, CDR2 YYNGEE. V lost 0 bases, J lost 9 bases, and 10 bases lay in between. The CDR3 totals 13 residues. DNA of the CDR3: TGTGCCAGCAGCGTAGCCGCGGGGACCATTCAGTACTTC. Amino acid sequence: CASSVAAGTIQYF.

The genes are TRBV5-6 and TRBJ1-2, with TRBD1 matching over 8 bases. Trimming removed 4 bases from V and 0 bases from J; junction bases left unmatched: 2. This CDR3 has 14 amino acids. Germline V gene data show CDR1 as SGHDT and CDR2 as YYEEEE. CDR3 in DNA: TGTGCCAGCAGCCCGGACAGGGCTAACTATGGCTACACCTTC. Residues: CASSPDRANYGYTF.

Comment on this clone: The identical CDR3 is also encoded by other nucleotide sequences in the sample. This chain uses TRBV7-2 with TRBJ2-1; 7 nucleotides align to TRBD2. Germline CDR1 SGHTA, CDR2 FQGNSA. This CDR3 spans 15 amino acids. The V segment lost 3 bases and the J segment 3 bases; nucleotides outside the gene matches: 5. CDR3 nucleotides: TGTGCCAGCAGCTTTGGCGGGAGTAGCTACAATGAGCAGTTCTTC. Amino acid sequence: CASSFGGSSYNEQFF.

The rearrangement uses TRBV5-4 and TRBJ2-1, with D maybe TRBD1 (6 bases). Trimming removed 4 bases from V and 0 bases from J, with 14 bases in between. The CDR3 has 16 residues. CDR1 is SGHNT and CDR2 is YYREEE in the germline V gene (reference sequence). The CDR3 protein is CASSPITGSSYNEQFF. The DNA of the CDR3 is TGTGCCAGCAGCCCCATCACAGGGAGCTCCTACAATGAGCAGTTCTTC.

V and J are TRBV5-4 and TRBJ2-5, with a tentative D call TRBD2 (5 bases). CDR3 length: 13 amino acids. V was shortened by 5 bases and J by 2 bases, with 10 bases between the two germline ends. Germline V gene lookup returns CDR1 SGHNT and CDR2 YYREEE (reference sequence). The CDR3 loop is CASRSGLQETQYF. The CDR3 bases are TGTGCCAGCAGGAGCGGACTTCAAGAGACCCAGTACTTC.

This chain uses TRBV5-6 with TRBJ2-5, with 8 bases that match TRBD1. CDR3 length: 16 residues. V trimming: 2 bases; J trimming: 3 bases; junction bases outside the gene matches: 9. CDR1 is SGHDT, CDR2 YYEEEE, per germline. The CDR3 reads CASSFPRDRIKETQYF. As DNA, the CDR3 is TGTGCCAGCAGCTTTCCCCGGGACAGGATTAAAGAGACCCAGTACTTC.

The V and J genes are TRBV6-1 and TRBJ2-7, with TRBD1 matching over 9 bases. The V segment lost 10 bases and the J segment 4 bases; nucleotides outside the gene matches: 14. This CDR3 spans 15 amino acids. Germline V gene data show CDR1 as MNHNS and CDR2 as SASEGT. CDR3: CATSIGQGPVYEQYF. CDR3 DNA sequence: TGTGCCACTTCAATAGGACAGGGGCCTGTTTACGAGCAGTACTTC.

The chain employs TRBV6-6 and TRBJ1-1; D is undetermined. CDR1 and CDR2 from the germline V gene are MNHNY and SVGAGI (reference sequence). Trimming left V 0 bases short and J 0 bases short, with 8 bases between. CDR3 length: 15 amino acids. The CDR3 region is CASSYSASVNTEAFF. As DNA, the CDR3 is TGTGCCAGCAGTTACTCCGCAAGTGTGAACACTGAAGCTTTCTTT.

This chain joins TRBV6-5 and TRBJ2-7; 9 nucleotides agree with TRBD1. The CDR3 has 12 amino acids. The trim removed 5 bases at V and 11 bases at J, leaving 7 bases unmatched. Germline lookup yields CDR1 MNHEY and CDR2 SVGAGI. CDR3 coding DNA: TGTGCCAGCAGTCACAGTACAGGGGGCGAGTACTTC. It is translated as CASSHSTGGEYF.

The V call is TRBV5-6, the J call TRBJ2-3; D ambiguous. The CDR3 length is 14 residues. V was shortened by 1 base and J by 4 bases, with 10 bases between the two germline ends. Germline assignment: CDR1 SGHDT and CDR2 YYEEEE. The CDR3 loop is CASSLIHEADTQYF. CDR3 DNA sequence: TGTGCCAGCAGCTTGATACATGAAGCAGATACGCAGTATTTT.

With regard to this clone: A read error may account for a junction end that differs from germline. The chain combines TRBV30 with TRBJ2-2, with D perhaps TRBD2 (6 bases). Germline V gene data show CDR1 as GTSNPN and CDR2 as SVGIG (reference sequence). The CDR3 extends over 14 amino acids. The CDR3 bases are TGTGCCCGGAGGGGCGGGTCTTTGACCGGGGAGCTGTTTTTT. As protein: CARRGGSLTGELFF.

The chain couples TRBV9 to TRBJ2-7, with D perhaps assigned TRBD1 or TRBD2 (5 bases each). The CDR3 sequence is 14 residues long. The V end lost 0 bases, the J end lost 5 bases, and 12 bases lay between the germline ends. Germline V gene data show CDR1 as SGDLS and CDR2 as YYNGEE. The CDR3 DNA sequence: TGTGCCAGCAGCGTAGGGGGGAGAGGGGACGAGCAGTACTTC. Residues: CASSVGGRGDEQYF. Combining the CDR3 with reference TRBV9 and TRBJ2-7 gives the whole variable domain DSGVTQTPKHLITATGQRVTLRCSPRSGDLSVYWYQQSLDQGLQFLIQYYNGEERAKGNILERFSAQQFPDLHSELNLSSLELGDSALYFCASSVGGRGDEQYFGPGTRLTVT.

V gene TRBV27 combines with J gene TRBJ2-3, with D hard to call. CDR1 is MNHEY and CDR2 is SMNVEV in the germline V gene (reference sequence). The V end was cut by 0 bases, the J end by 5 bases, with 3 bases between. This CDR3 contains 12 residues. CDR3 region: CASSLSGDTQYF. CDR3 DNA: TGTGCCAGCAGTTTATCGGGAGATACGCAGTATTTT.

The chain carries TRBV6-6 and TRBJ1-2, with D perhaps matching TRBD1 (6 bases). Trimming removed 2 bases at V and 3 bases at J, with 10 bases between. The V gene's germline CDR1 is MNHNY and CDR2 SVGAGI (reference sequence). CDR3 size: 14 residues. CDR3 DNA sequence: TGTGCCAGCAGTTACCGGGGGGCCGACTATGGCTACACCTTC. Translation: CASSYRGADYGYTF.

This clone was seen only once. Other DNA sequences in this sample translate to the same CDR3. The chain is built from TRBV2 and TRBJ1-6; 8 positions agree with TRBD1. The CDR3 is 13 residues long. J lost 9 bases, V lost 9 bases, and 7 bases had no gene match. Looked up from germline, CDR1 is SNHLY and CDR2 is FYNNEI. The CDR3, as DNA: TGTGCCAGTACTGACAGGGGTGGTTCACCCCTCCACTTT. It codes for CASTDRGGSPLHF.

The chain uses TRBV27 and TRBJ2-3; TRBD1 matches at 7 bases. This CDR3 contains 15 residues. Germline V gives CDR1 MNHEY, CDR2 SMNVEV (reference sequence). V lost 5 bases, J lost 3 bases, and 8 bases stayed unmatched. The CDR3 DNA sequence: TGTGCCAGCAGTGAACCGGGACAGCCTACAGATACGCAGTATTTT. Translation: CASSEPGQPTDTQYF.

V usage is TRBV7-6 and J usage is TRBJ2-2; either TRBD1 or TRBD2 may supply D (6 bases each). CDR1 and CDR2 from the germline V gene are SGHVS and FNYEAQ. The CDR3 is 16 amino acids. V shed 3 bases and J shed 1 base, with 12 bases lying between them. CDR3 in DNA: TGTGCCAGCAGCTTCGGACGGGGGCTGAACACCGGGGAGCTGTTTTTT. This sequence encodes CASSFGRGLNTGELFF.

This chain connects TRBV6-5 to TRBJ1-2; no reliable D call. The length of the CDR3 is 10 residues. V was shortened by 5 bases and J by 8 bases, with 6 bases between the two germline ends. The germline gives CDR1 MNHEY, CDR2 SVGAGI. This chain's CDR3 is CASSEEGYTF. CDR3 coding DNA: TGTGCCAGCAGTGAAGAGGGCTACACCTTC.

J is TRBJ2-2 and V is TRBV10-2; TRBD1 is a possible D gene (5 bases). The germline V gene encodes CDR1 WSHSY and CDR2 SAAADI. The CDR3 is 14 residues long. Trimming cost V 5 bases and J 0 bases, with 7 bases left between them. The CDR3 loop is CASSWGSNTGELFF. CDR3 DNA sequence: TGCGCCAGCAGTTGGGGCTCGAACACCGGGGAGCTGTTTTTT.

The V gene is TRBV7-2, the J gene TRBJ1-5; D not resolved. Germline values: CDR1 SGHTA, CDR2 FQGNSA. The CDR3 contains 16 residues. V was shortened by 0 bases and J by 6 bases, with 15 bases between the two germline ends. Written as DNA, the CDR3 is TGTGCCAGCAGCTTAGCGCCCGGGGAAGTCGGTCAGCCCCAGCATTTT. Translation gives CASSLAPGEVGQPQHF.

The genes are TRBV9 and TRBJ1-2; 9 positions agree with TRBD1. The CDR3 runs 13 residues. Trimming took 4 bases from V and 6 from J; bases not matched to a gene: 4. CDR1 is SGDLS and CDR2 is YYNGEE in the germline V gene. CDR3 bases: TGTGCCAGCAGCTGGACAGGGGAAAATGGCTACACCTTC. Protein product: CASSWTGENGYTF.

The rearrangement links TRBV10-2 to TRBJ1-4; possibly TRBD1 for D (6 bases). The CDR3 extends over 17 amino acids. CDR1 and CDR2 (germline): WSHSY, SAAADI. The V end was cut by 4 bases, the J end by 0 bases, with 15 bases between. CDR3 in DNA: TGCGCCAGCAGTGGGGGGGCGATCCTTGCAACTAATGAAAAACTGTTTTTT. Its translation is CASSGGAILATNEKLFF.

The chain joins TRBV5-6 to TRBJ1-2; 8 bases are shared with TRBD1. Looked up from germline, CDR1 is SGHDT and CDR2 is YYEEEE. Trimming at V came to 4 bases and at J to 9 bases, leaving 8 bases not matched to a gene. The CDR3 has 13 amino acids. CDR3 sequence reads: CASSADRASSYTF. The CDR3 DNA follows: TGTGCCAGCAGCGCGGACAGGGCCTCTAGCTACACCTTC. Variable domain in full (rest from reference TRBV5-6 and TRBJ1-2): DAGVTQSPTHLIKTRGQQVTLRCSPKSGHDTVSWYQQALGQGPQFIFQYYEEEERQRGNFPDRFSGHQFPNYSSELNVNALLLGDSALYLCASSADRASSYTFGSGTRLTVV.

The CDR3 DNA reads as TGTGCCAGCAAGTCAAGGGCCAACATTGATACGCAGTATTTT. Its translation: CASKSRANIDTQYF. The rearrangement joins TRBV6-1 to TRBJ2-3; unclear D gene. Germline V gives CDR1 MNHNS, CDR2 SASEGT. V lost 7 bases, J lost 6 bases, and 17 bases lay in between. The CDR3 length is 14 residues.

The genes are TRBV2 and TRBJ1-6, with 7 bases identical to TRBD1. The germline V gene encodes CDR1 SNHLY and CDR2 FYNNEI. The CDR3 contains 17 residues. V lost 7 bases to trimming and J lost 3 bases; unmatched junction nucleotides: 12. This CDR3 is CASTPNDRAHYNSPLHF. The CDR3 nucleotides read TGTGCCAGCACCCCGAACGACAGGGCTCACTATAATTCACCCCTCCACTTT.

This chain connects TRBV4-1 to TRBJ2-7, with D possibly being TRBD1 (6 bases). CDR3 length: 15 residues. Germline V gene data show CDR1 as MGHRA and CDR2 as YSYEKL. V was pared by 4 bases and J by 6 bases, with 19 bases between. The CDR3 DNA reads TGCGCCAGCAGCCGACAACAGGGCCTAGATGGCGAGCAGTACTTC. Translated: CASSRQQGLDGEQYF.

V is TRBV18 and J is TRBJ1-4; tentatively, D is TRBD1 (5 bases). The germline CDR1 and CDR2 sequences are KGHSH and LQKENI. The V and J ends lost 6 bases and 3 bases respectively, with 8 bases between them. The CDR3 covers 13 residues. CDR3 protein: CASSGGPNEKLFF. The CDR3, as DNA: TGTGCCAGCTCGGGGGGACCTAATGAAAAACTGTTTTTT.

With regard to this clone: Other DNA sequences of this sample code for an identical CDR3. J is TRBJ2-7 and V is TRBV5-1; no reliable D call. Deletions cut 0 bases from V and 3 bases from J, with 7 bases between. Germline V CDR1 and CDR2: SGHRS, YFSETQ. This CDR3 has 13 amino acids. The CDR3 DNA reads TGCGCCAGCAGCTTGGTGAGTGGCTACGAGCAGTACTTC. This gives the protein CASSLVSGYEQYF.

The gene calls are TRBV11-2 and TRBJ1-4, with 8 bases matching TRBD1. CDR1 and CDR2 from the germline V gene are SGHAT and FQNNGV. The V and J ends lost 0 bases and 3 bases, in that order; junction bases with no gene match: 6. This CDR3 is 17 amino acids long. CDR3 coding DNA: TGTGCCAGCAGCTTAGATGGCAGACAGGGGCCTAATGAAAAACTGTTTTTT. It encodes CASSLDGRQGPNEKLFF.